The rows below give T cell receptor beta chains drawn from one sample of a study of T cell responses to AZD1222 COVID-19 vaccine. Assay used: immunoSEQ multiplex PCR; TCRdb lists only in-frame clones, some missing. Here the sample spans 150,000 to 180,000 clones, roughly nine tenths being singletons. The source material was peripheral blood, sampled on day 0 of MenACWY control vaccination. The source of these receptors is an adult in good health. Each CDR3 is given with its conserved first and last residue. The D gene is left open where the match is weak. Clone size is stated in some rows and not others, as once, few, many or a class when expanded.

D	J	V	size	DNA	CDR3
.	TRBJ2-7	TRBV9	once	TGTGCCAGCAGCCCCGGACGGGGCTACGAGCAGTACTTC	CASSPGRGYEQYF
TRBD1	TRBJ1-5	TRBV7-8	.	TGTGCCAGCAGCTCCGACAGGGATATCTTCAGCAATCAGCCCCAGCATTTT	CASSSDRDIFSNQPQHF
TRBD2	TRBJ2-7	TRBV4-2	.	TGTGCCAGCAGCCAAGAAAGGACTAGCGGGAGGATCGAACTCTCCTACGAGCAGTACTTC	CASSQERTSGRIELSYEQYF
TRBD1	TRBJ2-7	TRBV11-3	few	TGTGCCAGCAGTCCACTAGGGACAGGGGGGTCCTACGAGCAGTACTTC	CASSPLGTGGSYEQYF
.	TRBJ2-3	TRBV5-1	.	TGCGCCAGCAGCTTGGTCCAGGGGAGCACAGATACGCAGTATTTT	CASSLVQGSTDTQYF
TRBD1	TRBJ1-5	TRBV6-5	.	TGTGCCAGCAGCCCGGGACAGAGCAATCAGCCCCAGCATTTT	CASSPGQSNQPQHF
.	TRBJ2-3	TRBV7-2	.	TGTGCCAGCAGCTTAGCGGGAGGCGGGGAACCGGGAGATACGCAGTATTTT	CASSLAGGGEPGDTQYF
.	TRBJ2-3	TRBV19	.	TGTGCCAGTAGTATTGGGGGTGATACGCAGTATTTT	CASSIGGDTQYF
.	TRBJ1-5	TRBV27	.	TGTGCCAGCAGTTTATGGGGGGGCAATCAGCCCCAGCATTTT	CASSLWGGNQPQHF
.	TRBJ1-1	TRBV10-1	.	TGCGCCAGCAGTGATAGGATCAGGGGTGGGACTGAAGCTTTCTTT	CASSDRIRGGTEAFF
TRBD1	TRBJ1-3	TRBV5-4	.	TGTGCCAGCAGCTCCCAGCTGGGACAGGGCGGCTCTGGAAACACCATATATTTT	CASSSQLGQGGSGNTIYF
TRBD1	TRBJ1-3	TRBV9	.	TGTGCCAGCAGCGAGCGACAGGGGCTTGGAAACACCATATATTTT	CASSERQGLGNTIYF
.	TRBJ1-2	TRBV28	.	TGTGCCAGCCTCAGACAGTCGAACTATGGCTACACCTTC	CASLRQSNYGYTF
.	TRBJ2-1	TRBV2	.	TGTGCCAGTTTCCGGGACATTTACAATGAGCAGTTCTTC	CASFRDIYNEQFF
.	TRBJ2-6	TRBV11-2	.	TGTGCCAGCAGCTCTGGAAAGGGTAATTACGGGGCCAACGTCCTGACTTTC	CASSSGKGNYGANVLTF
.	TRBJ1-4	TRBV7-9	.	TGTGCCAGCGCCCCCCCCTTCCGGTTCGGTGAAAAACTGTTTTTT	CASAPPFRFGEKLFF
TRBD1	TRBJ1-2	TRBV12-5	.	TGTGCTAGTGGTACGACAGGGGTACACCTCTTC	CASGTTGVHLF
.	TRBJ1-5	TRBV29-1	few	TGCAGCGCCGCGGACAGACCGGGGCCCCAGCATTTT	CSAADRPGPQHF
.	TRBJ1-4	TRBV19	.	TGTGCCACTAACCGTCCCGGAGCAACTAATGAAAAACTGTTTTTT	CATNRPGATNEKLFF
.	TRBJ2-5	TRBV5-1	.	TGCGCCAGCAGCTGGACCTTCGGGGAGACCCAGTACTTC	CASSWTFGETQYF
.	TRBJ2-3	TRBV7-2	.	TGTGCCAGCAGCACGGGTCAACCTTCAGATACGCAGTATTTT	CASSTGQPSDTQYF
TRBD1	TRBJ1-5	TRBV18	once	TGTGCCAGCTCGCTCGGACAGGGCAGCAATCAGCCCCAGCATTTT	CASSLGQGSNQPQHF
TRBD2	TRBJ2-1	TRBV7-6	.	TGTGCCAGCAGCTTAGCTAGCGGGCCCTACAATGAGCAGTTCTTC	CASSLASGPYNEQFF
TRBD1	TRBJ1-1	TRBV15	.	TGTGCCACCGAGGACAGGCGGGGGAACACTGAAGCTTTCTTT	CATEDRRGNTEAFF
.	TRBJ1-2	TRBV10-3	.	TGTGCCATCAGTGAGTCAGAAAGCAGGGGCCATGGCTACACCTTC	CAISESESRGHGYTF
.	TRBJ1-1	TRBV10-1	.	TGCGCCAGCAGTTTAGAAATGAACACTGAAGCTTTCTTT	CASSLEMNTEAFF
.	TRBJ1-5	TRBV6-2/TRBV6-3	few	TGTGCCAGCAGTTACCTCCTCGGTGAGACGAATCAGCCCCAGCATTTT	CASSYLLGETNQPQHF
TRBD1	TRBJ1-2	TRBV11-3	.	TGTGCCAGCAGTTCCGGGACAGATGGCTACACCTTC	CASSSGTDGYTF
.	TRBJ1-1	TRBV4-1	.	TGCGCCAGCAGCCAAGTTTACACTGAAGCTTTCTTT	CASSQVYTEAFF
.	TRBJ2-7	TRBV25-1	.	TGTGCCAGCAGTGAGATACCCCCGCCCCACGAGCAGTACTTC	CASSEIPPPHEQYF
TRBD2	TRBJ2-1	TRBV3-1/TRBV3-2	once	TGTGCCAGCAGCTTAGCGGGAGGGCCAATAAATGAGCAGTTCTTC	CASSLAGGPINEQFF
.	TRBJ1-2	TRBV5-1	.	TGCGCCAGCAGCTTGGAGGGCTATGGCTACACCTTC	CASSLEGYGYTF
TRBD2	TRBJ2-2	TRBV19	.	TGTGCCAGTAGTACAAGTTGGACTAGCGGGGCGGAGCTGTTTTTT	CASSTSWTSGAELFF
TRBD2	TRBJ2-1	TRBV7-2	.	TGTGCCAGCAGCTTAGTGTCGACTAGCGGGGGGGCGGATGAGCAGTTCTTC	CASSLVSTSGGADEQFF
.	TRBJ1-1	TRBV12-5	.	TGTGCTAGTGGTTCGGACAGTCCCCAAAAGAAGTACGAAGCTTTCTTT	CASGSDSPQKKYEAFF
.	TRBJ2-2	TRBV6-4	.	TGTGCCAGCAAGAGGGACGGCCTGAACACCGGGGAGCTGTTTTTT	CASKRDGLNTGELFF
TRBD1	TRBJ1-1	TRBV6-5	.	TGTGCCAGCAAGAGAGGACAGGGAGACACTGAAGCTTTCTTT	CASKRGQGDTEAFF
TRBD1	TRBJ1-2	TRBV28	once	TGTGCCAGTAGGAGTCCCAGGGGGCAGGGCTATGGCTACACCTTC	CASRSPRGQGYGYTF
.	TRBJ1-2	TRBV5-1	.	TGCGCCAGCAGCTTGGTGGCAGATAACTATGGCTACACCTTC	CASSLVADNYGYTF
.	TRBJ2-5	TRBV7-3	.	TGTGCCAGCAGCCAGGGAGTTGGAGAGACCCAGTACTTC	CASSQGVGETQYF
.	TRBJ1-1	TRBV29-1	.	TGCAGCGTTGAAGATCTGGGAACTGAAGCTTTCTTT	CSVEDLGTEAFF
.	TRBJ1-2	TRBV5-1	.	TGCGCCAGCAGCTCCGGGTTCCAGGTCTCTGGCTACACCTTC	CASSSGFQVSGYTF
TRBD1	TRBJ1-1	TRBV11-3	.	TGTGCCAGCAGCTCACCCTGGGACAGACAGAACACTGAAGCTTTCTTT	CASSSPWDRQNTEAFF
.	TRBJ1-2	TRBV30	.	TGTGCCTGGATATCAGGGGACCCAGCTAACTATGGCTACACCTTC	CAWISGDPANYGYTF
TRBD1	TRBJ1-1	TRBV27	once	TGTGCCAGCAGTTTAAAGAACGGACAGGGAGGCACTGAAGCTTTCTTT	CASSLKNGQGGTEAFF
TRBD2	TRBJ2-1	TRBV19	.	TGTGCCAGTAGTATTGGTGTGCGGGGGGGCTATGGTGAGCAGTTCTTC	CASSIGVRGGYGEQFF
TRBD1	TRBJ1-1	TRBV10-3	once	TGTGCCATCAGTGGGGGGACAGGGGTTTTAGCTTTCTTT	CAISGGTGVLAFF
.	TRBJ1-5	TRBV4-3	.	TGCGCCAGCAGCGCTAGGGCAGGCAATCAGCCCCAGCATTTT	CASSARAGNQPQHF
.	TRBJ1-6	TRBV28	.	TGTGCCAGCAGTATTAAGGGGGGAGGTTCACCCCTCCACTTT	CASSIKGGGSPLHF
TRBD2	TRBJ2-5	TRBV10-1	.	TGCGCCAGCAGTGAGTCAGACACTAGCGGGGGCTGGAGAGAGACCCAGTACTTC	CASSESDTSGGWRETQYF
.	TRBJ1-1	TRBV29-1	.	TGCAGCGTTGGCTGGGGTAGGACTGAAGCTTTCTTT	CSVGWGRTEAFF
.	TRBJ2-2	TRBV7-9	.	TGTGCCAGCAGCTTAATGGACACCGGGGAGCTGTTTTTT	CASSLMDTGELFF
.	TRBJ1-1	TRBV27	once	TGTGCCAGCAGTTTAGCTTGGCGGGGTCGGACTGAAGCTTTCTTT	CASSLAWRGRTEAFF
TRBD1	TRBJ2-7	TRBV4-3	.	TGCGCCAGCAGCAAAGACAGGGACTACGAGCAGTACTTC	CASSKDRDYEQYF
.	TRBJ2-1	TRBV9	.	TGTGCCAGCAGCGTTAGCCGGAGCCCCAGGAATGAGCAGTTCTTC	CASSVSRSPRNEQFF